One T cell receptor beta chain is described in this entry. After removal of 3 bases from V and 5 bases from J, the junction contained 6 bases not matched to a gene. The CDR3 covers 15 residues. The V gene's germline CDR1 is SNHLY and CDR2 FYNNEI. Measured with immunoSEQ multiplex PCR; TCRdb has only the in-frame clones, and not every one. Of around 170,000 clones in the sample, less than 85% were seen once. The sample belongs to a study of blood T cell repertoires in COVID-19. Study-wide context: Spain, Italy and the United States supplied samples that represented acute and convalescent COVID-19. Sources were T cells, B-cell-depleted T cells, or PBMCs; the material itself was cDNA or gDNA.

The sequencing input was peripheral blood. The chain joins TRBV2 to TRBJ2-5, with TRBD1 matching 10 bases. The clonotype comes from a woman over 75 with acute or convalescent COVID-19. The CDR3 DNA reads TGTGCCAGCAGTGAGGCCCTGGACAGGGGGGAGACCCAGTACTTC. Amino acids: CASSEALDRGETQYF.